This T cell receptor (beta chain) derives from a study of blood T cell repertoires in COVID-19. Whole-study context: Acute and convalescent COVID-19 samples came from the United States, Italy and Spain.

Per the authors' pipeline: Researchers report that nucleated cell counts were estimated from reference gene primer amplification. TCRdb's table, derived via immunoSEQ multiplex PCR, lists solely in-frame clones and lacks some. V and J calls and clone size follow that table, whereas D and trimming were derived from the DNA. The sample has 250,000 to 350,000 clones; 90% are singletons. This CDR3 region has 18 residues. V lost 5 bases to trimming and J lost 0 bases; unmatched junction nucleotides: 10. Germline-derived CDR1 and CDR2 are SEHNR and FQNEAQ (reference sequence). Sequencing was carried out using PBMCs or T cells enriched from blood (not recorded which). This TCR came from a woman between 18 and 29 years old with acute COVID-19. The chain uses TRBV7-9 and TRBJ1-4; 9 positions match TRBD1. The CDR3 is CASSPLTGQGTTNEKLFF. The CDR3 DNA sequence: TGTGCCAGCAGCCCTCTTACGGGACAGGGAACAACTAATGAAAAACTGTTTTTT.